A single sample gave rise to the 24 T cell receptor beta chains below, sequenced in a study of cytotoxic CD8 clonotypes in ibrutinib-treated CLL. TCRdb keeps only in-frame clones here, not all; method: immunoSEQ multiplex PCR. The sample includes over 65,000 clones, roughly 80% seen only once; the top ten take 4.8%. The sample was PBMCs, taken after 12 months of ibrutinib treatment. These receptors all stem from a human donor with chronic lymphocytic leukemia.

Only a few counts were recorded for this clone. The chain carries TRBV27 and TRBJ1-2; 7 positions match TRBD1. Trimming cost V 6 bases and J 8 bases; bases outside gene matches: 12. CDR1 is MNHEY and CDR2 is SMNVEV in the germline V gene (reference sequence). The CDR3 consists of 14 residues. DNA of the CDR3: TGTGCCAGCAGAGGCGGACAGGCAATGGGAGGCTACACCTTC. The encoded protein is CASRGGQAMGGYTF.

The rearrangement links TRBV5-1 to TRBJ2-1, with TRBD1 as a possible D gene (8 bases). Trimming removed 4 bases at V and 3 bases at J, with 14 bases between. The CDR3 spans 15 residues. Germline V lookup: CDR1 SGHRS, CDR2 YFSETQ. The CDR3 DNA reads TGCGCCAGCAGCGCGACAGGGGAGGGCTACAATGAGCAGTTCTTC. It translates to CASSATGEGYNEQFF. Filled out from reference TRBV5-1 and TRBJ2-1, the complete variable domain reads KAGVTQTPRYLIKTRGQQVTLSCSPISGHRSVSWYQQTPGQGLQFLFEYFSETQRNKGNFPGRFSGRQFSNSRSEMNVSTLELGDSALYLCASSATGEGYNEQFFGPGTRLTVL.

The chain couples TRBV4-3 to TRBJ2-1; TRBD1 agrees at 7 bases. The CDR3 length is 14 residues. Germline V gene sequence: CDR1 LGHNA, CDR2 YSLEER. V lost 3 bases, J lost 7 bases, and 6 bases stayed unmatched. The CDR3 protein is CASSQTDRANEQFF. The CDR3 DNA reads TGCGCCAGCAGCCAGACCGACAGGGCTAATGAGCAGTTCTTC.

This chain uses TRBV9 with TRBJ2-3; no reliable D call. Trimming removed 4 bases from V and 2 bases from J, with 8 bases in between. This CDR3 contains 13 residues. The germline V gene encodes CDR1 SGDLS and CDR2 YYNGEE. CDR3 amino acids: CASSPAVTDTQYF. As DNA, the CDR3 is TGTGCCAGCAGCCCGGCAGTCACAGATACGCAGTATTTT.

The chain carries TRBV18 and TRBJ2-5; D might be TRBD2 (5 bases). Trimming took off 3 bases at V and 1 base at J, with 12 bases between the two ends. The CDR3 extends over 15 amino acids. CDR1 and CDR2 (germline): KGHSH, LQKENI. CDR3 sequence reads: CASSPGRPPQETQYF. The CDR3 coding sequence is TGTGCCAGCTCACCGGGGAGACCCCCCCAAGAGACCCAGTACTTC.

The J gene is TRBJ2-7, the V gene TRBV27; D unresolved. Germline V lookup: CDR1 MNHEY, CDR2 SMNVEV (reference sequence). CDR3 length equals 12 residues. The V end lost 8 bases, the J end lost 1 base, and 9 bases lay between the germline ends. CDR3 sequence reads: CASRGPSYEQYF. CDR3 bases: TGTGCCAGCCGAGGCCCGTCCTACGAGCAGTACTTC.

This rearrangement joins TRBV27 to TRBJ2-3; 9 nucleotides line up with TRBD2. Germline V gene sequence: CDR1 MNHEY, CDR2 SMNVEV (reference sequence). CDR3 length equals 16 residues. V trimming: 6 bases; J trimming: 4 bases; junction bases outside the gene matches: 11. CDR3 sequence: CASSPGVAGAPDTQYF. The CDR3 coding sequence is TGTGCCAGCAGCCCCGGGGTAGCGGGAGCCCCAGATACGCAGTATTTT.

This chain joins TRBV7-2 and TRBJ2-5; TRBD2 is a possible D gene (5 bases). CDR3 size: 14 residues. Germline lookup yields CDR1 SGHTA and CDR2 FQGNSA. The V and J ends lost 5 bases and 2 bases respectively, with 12 bases between them. The CDR3: CASSPQAGQETQYF. The CDR3, as DNA: TGTGCCAGCAGCCCCCAGGCGGGTCAAGAGACCCAGTACTTC.

This clone was detected once. The chain is built from TRBV19 and TRBJ2-3; 13 bases match TRBD2. Trimming took 4 bases from V and 2 from J; bases not matched to a gene: 3. CDR3 length: 16 residues. Looked up from germline, CDR1 is LNHDA and CDR2 is SQIVND (reference sequence). CDR3 region: CASSTGLAGATDTQYF. The CDR3 coding sequence is TGTGCCAGTAGTACCGGACTAGCGGGAGCCACAGATACGCAGTATTTT. The full variable domain, rest sourced from reference TRBV19 and TRBJ2-3, is DGGITQSPKYLFRKEGQNVTLSCEQNLNHDAMYWYRQDPGQGLRLIYYSQIVNDFQKGDIAEGYSVSREKKESFPLTVTSAQKNPTAFYLCASSTGLAGATDTQYFGPGTRLTVL.

This clone was counted between two and nine times. V is TRBV7-9 and J is TRBJ2-7, with a weak D call TRBD2 (6 bases). The V gene lost 1 base and the J gene lost 0 bases, with 10 bases spanning the gap. Germline assignment: CDR1 SEHNR and CDR2 FQNEAQ (reference sequence). This CDR3 has 15 amino acids. CDR3 amino acids: CASSLVGSGSYEQYF. CDR3 coding DNA: TGTGCCAGCAGCTTAGTTGGTAGCGGCTCCTACGAGCAGTACTTC. Supplemented by reference TRBV7-9 and TRBJ2-7, the full variable domain reads DTGVSQNPRHKITKRGQNVTFRCDPISEHNRLYWYRQTLGQGPEFLTYFQNEAQLEKSRLLSDRFSAERPKGSFSTLEIQRTEQGDSAMYLCASSLVGSGSYEQYFGPGTRLTVT.

The genes are TRBV29-1 and TRBJ2-1; D ambiguous. The V and J ends lost 1 base and 2 bases respectively, with 12 bases between them. Germline-derived CDR1 and CDR2 are SQVTM and ANQGSEA. CDR3 size: 15 residues. The CDR3 loop is CSVEGGPFPYNEQFF. The CDR3 DNA sequence: TGCAGCGTTGAAGGAGGCCCGTTCCCCTACAATGAGCAGTTCTTC.

This rearrangement joins TRBV28 to TRBJ2-3, with TRBD2 matching 14 bases. Germline values: CDR1 MDHEN, CDR2 SYDVKM. The ends lost 4 bases at V and 2 bases at J; junction bases unmatched: 5. The CDR3 has 17 residues. The CDR3 spells CASSSPTSGGATDTQYF. Here the CDR3 DNA reads TGTGCCAGCAGTTCCCCGACTAGCGGGGGGGCCACAGATACGCAGTATTTT.

V usage is TRBV7-9 and J usage is TRBJ1-2, with D unclear. This CDR3 contains 15 residues. Germline V gene data show CDR1 as SEHNR and CDR2 as FQNEAQ (reference sequence). V shed 0 bases and J shed 0 bases, with 8 bases lying between them. The CDR3 sequence is CASSLAAAPNYGYTF. CDR3 nucleotide sequence: TGTGCCAGCAGCTTAGCGGCGGCCCCTAACTATGGCTACACCTTC.

This clone was observed at least ten times. V and J are TRBV5-1 and TRBJ2-3; 8 nucleotides match TRBD1. Germline CDR1 reads SGHRS; CDR2 reads YFSETQ. The J segment lost 4 bases and the V segment lost 3 bases, leaving 4 bases of the junction unmatched. This CDR3 contains 14 residues. The CDR3 protein is CASSSTQGADTQYF. CDR3 coding DNA: TGCGCCAGCAGCTCAACACAGGGGGCAGATACGCAGTATTTT.

The chain employs TRBV11-3 and TRBJ1-1; TRBD1 matches at 8 bases. Germline V gene sequence: CDR1 SGHNT, CDR2 YENEEA. Unmatched junction bases numbered 10, after V lost 5 bases and J lost 5 bases. This CDR3 has 15 amino acids. The CDR3 bases are TGTGCCAGCAGCGCCGGGACAGGTCGGGGTACTGAAGCTTTCTTT. Its protein is CASSAGTGRGTEAFF.

The chain recombines TRBV10-3 with TRBJ2-3, with 10 bases aligning to TRBD2. The CDR3 loop spans 15 amino acids. Germline V gene lookup returns CDR1 ENHRY and CDR2 SYGVKD. Trimming cost V 4 bases and J 5 bases; bases outside gene matches: 6. CDR3 DNA: TGTGCCATCAGTGGAAGCGGGGGGGCGGTAGATACGCAGTATTTT. The encoded protein is CAISGSGGAVDTQYF.

The CDR3 sequence: CASSGGANYGYTF. For the CDR3, the DNA is TGTGCCAGCAGTGGTGGGGCTAACTATGGCTACACCTTC. The J gene is TRBJ1-2, the V gene TRBV6-4, with D unresolved. CDR1 and CDR2 (germline): MRHNA, SNTAGT. With 4 bases removed from V and 0 bases from J, the gap between germline ends came to 6 bases. The CDR3 is 13 amino acids.

V usage is TRBV30 and J usage is TRBJ1-5, with D unresolved. Germline assignment: CDR1 GTSNPN and CDR2 SVGIG (reference sequence). CDR3 length equals 13 residues. V shed 3 bases and J shed 4 bases, with 10 bases lying between them. CDR3 protein: CAWSRPPNQPQHF. CDR3 sequence (DNA): TGTGCCTGGAGCCGACCCCCGAATCAGCCCCAGCATTTT.

The chain uses TRBV30 and TRBJ2-2; D may be TRBD1 or TRBD2 (5 bases each). Deletions cut 6 bases from V and 0 bases from J, with 11 bases between. Per germline, CDR1 GTSNPN and CDR2 SVGIG (reference sequence). This CDR3 comprises 14 residues. The CDR3 coding sequence is TGTGCCTGCACCCGGGGCCCGAACACCGGGGAGCTGTTTTTT. Translating gives CACTRGPNTGELFF.

J is TRBJ2-7 and V is TRBV6-6; TRBD1 matches at 10 bases. Germline assignment: CDR1 MNHNY and CDR2 SVGAGI (reference sequence). The trim removed 8 bases at V and 4 bases at J, leaving 11 bases unmatched. The CDR3 has 15 residues. The CDR3 region has the DNA TGTGCCAGCGCCCCCCCGGGACAGGGGCGATACGAGCAGTACTTC. It translates to CASAPPGQGRYEQYF.

The chain combines TRBV28 with TRBJ2-7; 10 nucleotides agree with TRBD2. J gave up 2 bases and V 6 bases, and 4 bases lay outside the gene matches. Germline V gene data show CDR1 as MDHEN and CDR2 as SYDVKM. The CDR3 covers 14 residues. CDR3 coding DNA: TGTGCCAGCAGCTCAGCGGGAGGGCCCTACGAGCAGTACTTC. Its translation is CASSSAGGPYEQYF.

The chain has TRBV7-3 and TRBJ1-2, with TRBD1 matching 8 bases. J was trimmed by 8 bases and V by 10 bases; bases with no gene match: 12. CDR3 length: 13 residues. Germline CDR1 and CDR2: SGHTA and FQGTGA. CDR3 amino acids: CAIPQTGEGGYTF. CDR3 coding DNA: TGTGCCATCCCCCAGACAGGGGAGGGAGGCTACACCTTC. Full variable domain (remainder filled in from reference TRBV7-3 and TRBJ1-2): GAGVSQTPSNKVTEKGKYVELRCDPISGHTALYWYRQSLGQGPEFLIYFQGTGAADDSGLPNDRFFAVRPEGSVSTLKIQRTERGDSAVYLCAIPQTGEGGYTFGSGTRLTVV.

This clone has just a few counts. This chain joins TRBV6-1 and TRBJ1-6, with TRBD1 matching over 7 bases. Germline V gene sequence: CDR1 MNHNS, CDR2 SASEGT. Trimming removed 3 bases from V and 10 bases from J; junction bases left unmatched: 3. This CDR3 spans 13 amino acids. The chain's CDR3 is CASSESGGSPLHF. CDR3 sequence (DNA): TGTGCCAGCAGTGAGTCAGGGGGATCACCCCTCCACTTT.

The rearrangement uses TRBV18 and TRBJ1-2, with D possibly TRBD1 on 6 matching bases. The V end was cut by 6 bases, the J end by 0 bases, with 14 bases between. The CDR3 loop spans 15 amino acids. From germline, CDR1 is KGHSH and CDR2 LQKENI. The DNA of the CDR3 is TGTGCCAGCTCCCCCGAGGACAGAGCTAACTATGGCTACACCTTC. Translating gives CASSPEDRANYGYTF.